Listed here is a single T cell receptor (beta chain). An end of the junction does not agree with germline; a read error may underlie this. With a J-beta primer mix and a sample-barcoded 5' primer, a second PCR ran about 7 to 11 cycles. Samples each returned at least 2.5 million CDR3-containing paired-end reads. TCRdb itself ran the 5' RACE reads through MiXCR, one entry per CDR3 protein. Here the sample spans 1.5 million to 1.8 million distinct CDR3 sequences, 42% being singletons. Researchers report isolating at least 6.5 million PBMCs per sample. These data come from a study of blood T cells in healthy people across ages. This CDR3 region has 17 residues. Per the germline V gene, CDR1 is SEHNR and CDR2 is FQNEAQ (reference sequence).

Sequenced sample: blood. The clonotype comes from a woman younger than 35 in good health. The chain is built from TRBV7-9 and TRBJ2-1; D is perhaps TRBD2 (5 bases). Written as DNA, the CDR3 is TGTACCAGCAGCTTCCCTAGGAGGACGAGCTCCTACAATGAGCAGTTCTTC. It is translated as CTSSFPRRTSSYNEQFF.